The 25 T cell receptor beta chains presented below share a single source sample, sequenced in a study of shared clonotypes between healthy human individuals. The naive CD8 population came from CD45RO-negative cells selected for CCR7, without terminally differentiated effector memory CD45RA+ cells. Method: immunoSEQ multiplex PCR; TCRdb's copy keeps in-frame clones and lacks some. The table records some 1,900,000 clones, about 94% of them present only once. Sequenced material: naive CD8+ T cells sorted from blood. These receptor sequences come from a man aged 18 to 30 in good health.

The rearrangement uses TRBV5-1 and TRBJ2-3, with a possible D match to TRBD1 (6 bases). This CDR3 is 15 amino acids long. The germline CDR1 and CDR2 sequences are SGHRS and YFSETQ. The V gene lost 4 bases and the J gene lost 2 bases, with 14 bases spanning the gap. The chain's CDR3 is CASSTTGFATDTQYF. The CDR3 region has the DNA TGCGCCAGCAGCACAACAGGGTTTGCCACAGATACGCAGTATTTT.

CDR3 nucleotide sequence: TGTGCCAGCAGCTTAGGACTCAGCTCCTACGAGCAGTACTTC. It specifies CASSLGLSSYEQYF. The gene calls are TRBV4-2 and TRBJ2-7, with D perhaps TRBD2 (5 bases). V was shortened by 5 bases and J by 0 bases, with 11 bases between the two germline ends. The CDR3 is 14 residues long. Germline CDR1 LGHNA, CDR2 YNFKEQ.

The rearrangement joins TRBV18 to TRBJ2-6; unclear D gene. V was trimmed by 5 bases and J by 2 bases, leaving 7 bases between them. CDR1 and CDR2 from the germline V gene are KGHSH and LQKENI. The length of the CDR3 is 14 residues. In DNA form, the CDR3 reads TGTGCCAGCTCATCTACCACTGGGGCCAACGTCCTGACTTTC. Its protein product is CASSSTTGANVLTF.

The chain couples TRBV4-1 to TRBJ2-1, with D tentatively TRBD1 (5 bases). Germline values: CDR1 MGHRA, CDR2 YSYEKL. Deletions cut 1 base from V and 10 bases from J, with 11 bases between. The length of the CDR3 is 13 residues. This CDR3 is CASSQVGQMEQFF. In DNA, the CDR3 is TGCGCCAGCAGCCAAGTGGGGCAGATGGAGCAGTTCTTC.

The chain links TRBV9 to TRBJ2-5, with 11 bases aligning to TRBD2. This CDR3 is built from 17 residues. J gave up 1 base and V 0 bases, and 5 bases lay outside the gene matches. The germline gives CDR1 SGDLS, CDR2 YYNGEE. This chain's CDR3 is CASSVEGGLAGQETQYF. DNA for the CDR3: TGTGCCAGCAGCGTAGAGGGAGGACTAGCGGGCCAAGAGACCCAGTACTTC.

The chain joins TRBV12-5 to TRBJ2-3; 7 positions match TRBD2. The CDR3 has 14 amino acids. Germline assignment: CDR1 LGHNT and CDR2 FRNRAP. Losses at the gene ends were 8 bases for V and 2 bases for J; bases not matched to a gene: 7. The CDR3 reads CASSREQVTDTQYF. The DNA for the CDR3 is TGTGCTAGTTCGCGGGAGCAGGTCACAGATACGCAGTATTTT.

The chain employs TRBV5-1 and TRBJ1-1; D is unclear. The ends were cut back, 1 base at V and 2 bases at J, with 9 bases in the middle. CDR3 size: 14 residues. The V gene's germline CDR1 is SGHRS and CDR2 YFSETQ. The CDR3 spells CASSLSAVNTEAFF. The DNA for the CDR3 is TGCGCCAGCAGCTTGTCGGCAGTAAACACTGAAGCTTTCTTT. The full variable domain, in which reference TRBV5-1 and TRBJ1-1 provide the parts outside the CDR3, is KAGVTQTPRYLIKTRGQQVTLSCSPISGHRSVSWYQQTPGQGLQFLFEYFSETQRNKGNFPGRFSGRQFSNSRSEMNVSTLELGDSALYLCASSLSAVNTEAFFGQGTRLTVV.

The table lists this clone with a count of one. As DNA, the CDR3 is TGTGCCAGCAGCTTAATGGCAGGGGACTATGGCTACACCTTC. This gives the protein CASSLMAGDYGYTF. The chain recombines TRBV7-8 with TRBJ1-2; possible D gene TRBD1, 6 bases. Germline loops: CDR1 SGHVS, CDR2 FQNEAQ. CDR3 length: 14 amino acids. V dropped 2 bases and J dropped 3 bases, with 10 bases sitting between them.

The V and J genes are TRBV5-5 and TRBJ2-7, with no clear D. From germline, CDR1 is SGHKS and CDR2 YYEKEE (reference sequence). V gave up 0 bases and J gave up 6 bases, with 10 bases separating them. This CDR3 region has 13 residues. CDR3 nucleotide sequence: TGTGCCAGCAGCTTGGCACGTACTGGCGAGCAGTACTTC. Protein: CASSLARTGEQYF.

J is TRBJ2-5 and V is TRBV7-8; the match to TRBD2 covers 10 bases. The V gene end was trimmed by 3 bases and the J gene end by 4 bases; junction bases not matched to a gene: 8. Germline V gives CDR1 SGHVS, CDR2 FQNEAQ. CDR3 size: 16 residues. CDR3 coding DNA: TGTGCCAGCAGCTTTCGAGCGGGAGGGCTCCGAGAGACCCAGTACTTC. It specifies CASSFRAGGLRETQYF.

The genes are TRBV10-2 and TRBJ1-2; no firm D call. Per the germline V gene, CDR1 is WSHSY and CDR2 is SAAADI. The ends were cut back, 6 bases at V and 4 bases at J, with 12 bases in the middle. CDR3 length equals 13 residues. CDR3: CASSGGYLYGYTF. CDR3 DNA: TGCGCCAGCAGCGGTGGTTACCTCTATGGCTACACCTTC.

The chain recombines TRBV4-1 with TRBJ1-1; tentative D call: TRBD1 (6 bases). Trimming shortened V by 4 bases and J by 1 base, and 13 bases separated the two germline ends. Germline lookup yields CDR1 MGHRA and CDR2 YSYEKL. The CDR3 extends over 15 amino acids. CDR3 amino acids: CASSLISTGNTEAFF. DNA of the CDR3: TGCGCCAGCAGCCTAATCTCGACAGGGAACACTGAAGCTTTCTTT.

The genes are TRBV11-2 and TRBJ2-5; tentative D call: TRBD2 (5 bases). The CDR3 contains 14 residues. The V and J ends lost 5 bases and 1 base respectively, with 11 bases between them. Germline assignment: CDR1 SGHAT and CDR2 FQNNGV. The CDR3 sequence is CASSQQRLQETQYF. The DNA of the CDR3 is TGTGCCAGCAGCCAGCAGCGGCTCCAAGAGACCCAGTACTTC.

A remark on this clone: This is likely a read error, given that the CDR3 carries no conserved phenylalanine or tryptophan at its end. It is unclear where the CDR3 begins or ends on the DNA, so no DNA is shown, and the CDR3 is as TCRdb lists it. V gene TRBV3-1 (or the pseudogene TRBV3-2) combines with J gene TRBJ2-7; the table's D gene call, TRBD1, was not cross checked with the DNA. The length of the CDR3 is 9 amino acids, counting both ends. The germline V gene encodes CDR1 LGHDT and CDR2 YNNKEL (reference sequence). CDR3 in amino acids: CASSQGLRK.

The gene calls are TRBV7-8 and TRBJ2-5; TRBD2 aligns across 10 bases. With V trimmed by 0 bases and J by 2 bases, 6 bases remained unmatched. The CDR3 runs 17 residues. Germline V lookup: CDR1 SGHVS, CDR2 FQNEAQ. Here the CDR3 DNA reads TGTGCCAGCAGCTTAGCCCTCTTTAGCGGGAGGCAAGAGACCCAGTACTTC. This translates into CASSLALFSGRQETQYF.

V and J are TRBV5-1 and TRBJ2-7; D unclear. This CDR3 is built from 15 residues. CDR1 SGHRS and CDR2 YFSETQ come from the germline V gene. The germline V and J ends were trimmed by 4 bases and 2 bases, with 16 bases remaining between them. Written as DNA, the CDR3 is TGCGCCAGCAGCGAAAACCCGGACCTCCCCTACGAGCAGTACTTC. It is translated as CASSENPDLPYEQYF.

V usage is TRBV7-9 and J usage is TRBJ2-3, with D unresolved. Trimming cost V 7 bases and J 4 bases, with 9 bases left between them. CDR1 SEHNR and CDR2 FQNEAQ come from the germline V gene (reference sequence). The CDR3 spans 12 residues. CDR3 residues: CASTDRADTQYF. For the CDR3, the DNA is TGTGCCAGCACCGATCGGGCAGATACGCAGTATTTT. Full variable domain (outside the CDR3, taken from reference TRBV7-9 and TRBJ2-3): DTGVSQNPRHKITKRGQNVTFRCDPISEHNRLYWYRQTLGQGPEFLTYFQNEAQLEKSRLLSDRFSAERPKGSFSTLEIQRTEQGDSAMYLCASTDRADTQYFGPGTRLTVL.

The chain uses TRBV7-9 and TRBJ1-4, with D perhaps TRBD1 (5 bases). The V end was cut by 4 bases, the J end by 7 bases, with 16 bases between. The germline V gene has CDR1 SEHNR and CDR2 FQNEAQ (reference sequence). The CDR3 has 15 amino acids. CDR3 region: CASSSTVSEGEKLFF. The DNA for the CDR3 is TGTGCCAGCAGCTCGACAGTGTCCGAGGGTGAAAAACTGTTTTTT. The variable domain in full, completed from reference TRBV7-9 and TRBJ1-4, reads DTGVSQNPRHKITKRGQNVTFRCDPISEHNRLYWYRQTLGQGPEFLTYFQNEAQLEKSRLLSDRFSAERPKGSFSTLEIQRTEQGDSAMYLCASSSTVSEGEKLFFGSGTQLSVL.

The gene calls are TRBV29-1 and TRBJ2-5; TRBD2 aligns across 8 bases. The J call may be wrong; the DNA end is better matched by TRBJ2-7. The CDR3 extends over 13 amino acids. Germline CDR1 reads SQVTM; CDR2 reads ANQGSEA. CDR3: CSATGTRQDEQYF. The DNA of the CDR3 is TGCAGCGCCACCGGGACTAGGCAGGACGAGCAGTACTTC.

Worth noting for this clone: Other DNA sequences from this sample encode an identical CDR3 as well. The chain combines TRBV27 with TRBJ2-7; TRBD1 or TRBD2 may be the D gene (5 bases each). CDR1 and CDR2 from the germline V gene are MNHEY and SMNVEV (reference sequence). Trimming stripped 3 bases from V and 3 bases from J, with 12 bases between. This CDR3 is built from 14 residues. Here the CDR3 DNA reads TGTGCCAGCAGTTTTGGGGGAAGTGGCTACGAGCAGTACTTC. It codes for CASSFGGSGYEQYF.

This clone was recorded once. The chain combines TRBV7-9 with TRBJ2-2, with TRBD1 as a possible D gene (6 bases). The CDR3 runs to 14 residues. CDR1 SEHNR and CDR2 FQNEAQ come from the germline V gene (reference sequence). Trimming shortened V by 6 bases and J by 6 bases, and 14 bases separated the two germline ends. The CDR3 sequence: CASSMIGGAGELFF. CDR3 sequence (DNA): TGTGCCAGCAGTATGATTGGGGGCGCCGGGGAGCTGTTTTTT.

J is TRBJ2-1 and V is TRBV6-5, with 12 bases identical to TRBD2. The V segment lost 10 bases and the J segment 9 bases; nucleotides outside the gene matches: 13. Germline-derived CDR1 and CDR2 are MNHEY and SVGAGI. This CDR3 region has 15 residues. The CDR3 protein is CATHPLAGGLGEQFF. The CDR3 bases are TGTGCCACCCATCCTCTAGCGGGGGGGTTGGGTGAGCAGTTCTTC.

The genes are TRBV7-6 and TRBJ2-1; 8 bases agree with TRBD2. Trimming at V came to 5 bases and at J to 8 bases, leaving 14 bases not matched to a gene. The CDR3 has 16 amino acids. CDR1 is SGHVS, CDR2 FNYEAQ, per germline. DNA for the CDR3: TGTGCCAGCAGCCTCCTCTTTCCGGGAGGGCCCCATGAGCAGTTCTTC. Its protein product is CASSLLFPGGPHEQFF.

V and J are TRBV6-5 and TRBJ2-3; 10 bases line up with TRBD2. The CDR3 sequence is 16 residues long. The V gene's germline CDR1 is MNHEY and CDR2 SVGAGI. V lost 3 bases and J lost 0; bases outside the gene matches: 3. The CDR3 here is CASSYDSGGSTDTQYF. The CDR3 bases are TGTGCCAGCAGTTATGATAGCGGGGGGAGCACAGATACGCAGTATTTT.

V gene TRBV6-1 combines with J gene TRBJ1-2, with 7 bases matching TRBD1. Germline-derived CDR1 and CDR2 are MNHNS and SASEGT. The CDR3 covers 15 residues. V shed 5 bases, J shed 6 bases, and the junction held 12 bases outside the gene matches. The DNA for the CDR3 is TGTGCCAGCAGTATGAACAGGGGCTGGGAAGATGGCTACACCTTC. It encodes CASSMNRGWEDGYTF.